The TCR beta chain under discussion was sequenced for a study of beta chain features in type 1 diabetes. The V gene lost 7 bases and the J gene lost 2 bases, with 10 bases spanning the gap. This CDR3 is 13 amino acids long. Germline CDR1 SNHLY, CDR2 FYNNEI. The whole isolated RNA underwent reverse transcription, so sequencing captured expressed TCRB transcripts. Libraries were prepared by immunoSEQ multiplex PCR; TCRdb keeps only in-frame clonotypes and omits some of them. The table has 90,000 to 110,000 clones, roughly 40% seen once. This clone was seen more than once but under ten times. The TCR was taken from a woman aged 18-35 years in good health. Sequencing was performed on stem cell memory CD4+ T cells from blood. J is TRBJ2-3 and V is TRBV2, with a tentative D call TRBD2 (5 bases). CDR3 sequence reads: CASTSGNTDTQYF. In nucleotides, the CDR3 is TGTGCCAGCACGTCGGGAAACACAGATACGCAGTATTTT. The entire variable domain, with the rest obtained from reference TRBV2 and TRBJ2-3, is as follows: EPEVTQTPSHQVTQMGQEVILRCVPISNHLYFYWYRQILGQKVEFLVSFYNNEISEKSEIFDDQFSVERPDGSNFTLKIRSTKLEDSAMYFCASTSGNTDTQYFGPGTRLTVL.